This T cell receptor beta chain is from a study of cytomegalovirus exposure and HLA in healthy donors. Study findings and constraints: Later, an analysis showed that TCR beta chains associated with HLA were more clonally expanded than others that were equally common.

This clone was found once. Its antigen is unidentified. It was with 60 Vbeta and 13 Jbeta primers that the PCR ran. Profiled with immunoSEQ multiplex PCR; TCRdb holds only in-frame clones, not every one. The table records around 72,000 clones, approximately 70% of them present only once. The V segment lost 5 bases and the J segment 5 bases; nucleotides outside the gene matches: 3. This CDR3 contains 13 residues. Germline assignment: CDR1 GTSNPN and CDR2 SVGIG (reference sequence). This chain joins TRBV30 and TRBJ1-4; 9 nucleotides agree with TRBD1. The sample consisted of PBMCs. This TCR derives from a man aged 35 to 55 in good health and CMV-seropositive. The DNA for the CDR3 is TGTGCCTGGGTAGGACAGGGGAATGAAAAACTGTTTTTT. Protein sequence: CAWVGQGNEKLFF.